Listed below are T cell receptor beta chains from one sample, sequenced in a study of cytomegalovirus exposure and HLA in healthy donors. TCRdb keeps only in-frame clones here, not all; method: immunoSEQ multiplex PCR. This sample has approximately 94,000 clones, with around 80% found just once. Material: PBMCs. The receptors derive from a man aged 25 to 40 in good health and CMV-seropositive. Each CDR3 is given with its conserved first and last residue. A D gene is named only where the DNA matches it firmly. Part of the rows lack a size; the others show once, few, many or a class for expanded clones.

j_gene: TRBJ1-4; len: 14; abundance: NA; v_gene: TRBV5-1; d_gene: TRBD1; CDR3nt: TGCGCCAGCAGCTTGGGGGACAGCTATGAAAAACTGTTTTTT; CDR3aa: CASSLGDSYEKLFF
j_gene: TRBJ2-7; len: 15; abundance: NA; v_gene: TRBV7-9; d_gene: TRBD1; CDR3nt: TGTGCCAGCAGCTTCGACGGACAGGGGGACTACGAGCAGTACTTC; CDR3aa: CASSFDGQGDYEQYF
j_gene: TRBJ1-5; len: 15; abundance: NA; v_gene: TRBV28; d_gene: NA; CDR3nt: TGTGCCACCAAGGGGGGGTTCTATAGCAATCAGCCCCAGCATTTT; CDR3aa: CATKGGFYSNQPQHF
j_gene: TRBJ1-5; len: 14; abundance: NA; v_gene: TRBV7-8; d_gene: NA; CDR3nt: TGTGCCAGCAGCGCAACGCGGGGATATCAGCCCCAGCATTTT; CDR3aa: CASSATRGYQPQHF
j_gene: TRBJ1-1; len: 11; abundance: NA; v_gene: TRBV20-1; d_gene: NA; CDR3nt: TGCAGTTTAGAGGGGGGGGTTGAAGCTTTCTTT; CDR3aa: CSLEGGVEAFF
j_gene: TRBJ2-4; len: 12; abundance: NA; v_gene: TRBV30; d_gene: TRBD2; CDR3nt: TGTGCCTGGAGTCGCGGGGGAAACATTCAGTACTTC; CDR3aa: CAWSRGGNIQYF
j_gene: TRBJ1-3; len: 14; abundance: NA; v_gene: TRBV5-6; d_gene: NA; CDR3nt: TGTGCCAGCAGCTGGGGCTACTCTGGAAACACCATATATTTT; CDR3aa: CASSWGYSGNTIYF
j_gene: TRBJ2-5; len: 15; abundance: NA; v_gene: TRBV4-2; d_gene: TRBD2; CDR3nt: TGTGCCAGCAGCCAACGAGCGGGGACCCCGGGGACCCAGTACTTC; CDR3aa: CASSQRAGTPGTQYF
j_gene: TRBJ2-5; len: 16; abundance: few; v_gene: TRBV6-1; d_gene: NA; CDR3nt: TGTGCCAGCAATGACCTCGGCGGGGTTCCCCAAGAGACCCAGTACTTC; CDR3aa: CASNDLGGVPQETQYF
j_gene: TRBJ1-5; len: 15; abundance: NA; v_gene: TRBV7-6; d_gene: NA; CDR3nt: TGTGCCAGCAGCTTAGATGGGGGGATGGATCAGCCCCAGCATTTT; CDR3aa: CASSLDGGMDQPQHF
j_gene: TRBJ2-5; len: 16; abundance: NA; v_gene: TRBV7-9; d_gene: NA; CDR3nt: TGTGCCAGCAGCCACGCGGGGATGTTGGGCCAAGAGACCCAGTACTTC; CDR3aa: CASSHAGMLGQETQYF
j_gene: TRBJ2-3; len: 14; abundance: NA; v_gene: TRBV7-2; d_gene: TRBD2; CDR3nt: TGTGCCAGCAGCCCCGCGGGGGGGCGCGATACGCAGTATTTT; CDR3aa: CASSPAGGRDTQYF
j_gene: TRBJ1-5; len: 13; abundance: NA; v_gene: TRBV5-8; d_gene: NA; CDR3nt: TGTGCCAGCAGCCCGGACACTTATCAGCCCCAGCATTTT; CDR3aa: CASSPDTYQPQHF
j_gene: TRBJ1-4; len: 18; abundance: few; v_gene: TRBV19; d_gene: TRBD1; CDR3nt: TGTGCCACCCGCGGTGTACGAAAGACAGGGTATCTTACTGAAAAACTGTTTTTT; CDR3aa: CATRGVRKTGYLTEKLFF
j_gene: TRBJ1-1; len: 13; abundance: NA; v_gene: TRBV30; d_gene: NA; CDR3nt: TGTGCCTGGAAGGGGATGGTCGGCACTGAAGCTTTCTTT; CDR3aa: CAWKGMVGTEAFF
j_gene: TRBJ2-7; len: 13; abundance: NA; v_gene: TRBV18; d_gene: NA; CDR3nt: TGTGCCAGCTCACCACTCGACCAGGACGAGCAGTACTTC; CDR3aa: CASSPLDQDEQYF
j_gene: TRBJ1-6; len: 15; abundance: NA; v_gene: TRBV18; d_gene: NA; CDR3nt: TGTGCCAGCTCACCACCGGCAGGAAATAATTCACCCCTCCACTTT; CDR3aa: CASSPPAGNNSPLHF
j_gene: TRBJ2-3; len: 18; abundance: NA; v_gene: TRBV11-2; d_gene: NA; CDR3nt: TGTGCCAGCAGCTTAGGAAGGACTGGACGACTCTCCACAGATACGCAGTATTTT; CDR3aa: CASSLGRTGRLSTDTQYF
j_gene: TRBJ1-2; len: 13; abundance: NA; v_gene: TRBV28; d_gene: NA; CDR3nt: TGTGCCAGCAGTTTACTCGGGAAAGTAGGCTACACCTTC; CDR3aa: CASSLLGKVGYTF
j_gene: TRBJ2-1; len: 15; abundance: few; v_gene: TRBV9; d_gene: TRBD2; CDR3nt: TGTGCCAGCAGCGTTCGGACTAGCAGCGACAATGAGCAGTTCTTC; CDR3aa: CASSVRTSSDNEQFF
j_gene: TRBJ2-5; len: 15; abundance: few; v_gene: TRBV11-1; d_gene: TRBD1; CDR3nt: TGTGCCAGCACCTCTCGGGACAGGGGGCGCGAGACCCAGTACTTC; CDR3aa: CASTSRDRGRETQYF
j_gene: TRBJ2-3; len: 18; abundance: NA; v_gene: TRBV5-1; d_gene: TRBD1; CDR3nt: TGCGCCAGCAGCTTGGGACAGGGGGATTTTCAAGGGGAAGATACGCAGTATTTT; CDR3aa: CASSLGQGDFQGEDTQYF
j_gene: TRBJ2-3; len: 13; abundance: once; v_gene: TRBV9; d_gene: TRBD2; CDR3nt: TGTGCCTCCTTCGGGGGGAGTACAGATACGCAGTATTTT; CDR3aa: CASFGGSTDTQYF
j_gene: TRBJ2-5; len: 14; abundance: NA; v_gene: TRBV6-5; d_gene: TRBD2; CDR3nt: TGTGCCAGCAGTTACCGGGAGGGCAAAGAGACCCAGTACTTC; CDR3aa: CASSYREGKETQYF
j_gene: TRBJ1-1; len: 13; abundance: NA; v_gene: TRBV10-3; d_gene: NA; CDR3nt: TGTGCCATCAGAGACAGCCCAAACACTGAAGCTTTCTTT; CDR3aa: CAIRDSPNTEAFF
j_gene: TRBJ1-4; len: 14; abundance: few; v_gene: TRBV2; d_gene: TRBD1; CDR3nt: TGTGCCAGCAGGAAGGACAGGGATGACGAAAAACTGTTTTTT; CDR3aa: CASRKDRDDEKLFF
j_gene: TRBJ2-5; len: 15; abundance: NA; v_gene: TRBV4-2; d_gene: TRBD2; CDR3nt: TGTGCCAGCAGCCGAGTGGGTAGCGGGGTAGAGACCCAGTACTTC; CDR3aa: CASSRVGSGVETQYF
j_gene: TRBJ2-1; len: 15; abundance: NA; v_gene: TRBV6-4; d_gene: TRBD2; CDR3nt: TGTGCCAGCAGTGACTCTAGCGGGATGGGGAATGAGCAGTTCTTC; CDR3aa: CASSDSSGMGNEQFF
j_gene: TRBJ1-2; len: 15; abundance: few; v_gene: TRBV6-5; d_gene: NA; CDR3nt: TGTGCCAGCAGTTCCCAGGGCAGGGCTAACTATGGCTACACCTTC; CDR3aa: CASSSQGRANYGYTF
j_gene: TRBJ1-1; len: 14; abundance: NA; v_gene: TRBV29-1; d_gene: NA; CDR3nt: TGCAGCGTTGAAGGGACAACCCGGGGGTCTGAAGCTTTCTTT; CDR3aa: CSVEGTTRGSEAFF
j_gene: TRBJ1-1; len: 12; abundance: NA; v_gene: TRBV18; d_gene: NA; CDR3nt: TGTGCCAGCTCACTTCAGGACACTGAAGCTTTCTTT; CDR3aa: CASSLQDTEAFF
j_gene: TRBJ2-2; len: 16; abundance: once; v_gene: TRBV11-2; d_gene: NA; CDR3nt: TGTGCCAGCATCTCCTCGGCGGCCGCCCGTACCGGGGAGCTGTTTTTT; CDR3aa: CASISSAAARTGELFF
j_gene: TRBJ2-1; len: 12; abundance: NA; v_gene: TRBV29-1; d_gene: NA; CDR3nt: TGCAGCGTTGTACGGGATAAGGATGAGCAGTTCTTC; CDR3aa: CSVVRDKDEQFF
j_gene: TRBJ2-5; len: 14; abundance: NA; v_gene: TRBV25-1; d_gene: TRBD1; CDR3nt: TGTGCCAGCAGGGGGGGACAGGGGGAAGAGACCCAGTACTTC; CDR3aa: CASRGGQGEETQYF
j_gene: TRBJ2-1; len: 13; abundance: NA; v_gene: TRBV5-1; d_gene: NA; CDR3nt: TGCGCCAGCAGCCTGGACGGGTACAATGAGCAGTTCTTC; CDR3aa: CASSLDGYNEQFF
j_gene: TRBJ2-6; len: 16; abundance: NA; v_gene: TRBV5-1; d_gene: NA; CDR3nt: TGCGCCAGCAATGAGGCAACCCTCTCTGGGGCCAACGTCCTGACTTTC; CDR3aa: CASNEATLSGANVLTF
j_gene: TRBJ2-1; len: 13; abundance: NA; v_gene: TRBV18; d_gene: NA; CDR3nt: TGTGCCAGCTCACGCACACAGCACAATGAGCAGTTCTTC; CDR3aa: CASSRTQHNEQFF
j_gene: TRBJ1-4; len: 14; abundance: NA; v_gene: TRBV25-1; d_gene: NA; CDR3nt: TGTGCCAGCGGCGGGTTTTCTACTAATGAAAAACTGTTTTTT; CDR3aa: CASGGFSTNEKLFF
j_gene: TRBJ1-6; len: 13; abundance: NA; v_gene: TRBV6-6; d_gene: NA; CDR3nt: TGTGCCAGCAGCTCCCGAGAAAATTCACCCCTCCACTTT; CDR3aa: CASSSRENSPLHF
j_gene: TRBJ1-5; len: 16; abundance: once; v_gene: TRBV6-6; d_gene: TRBD1; CDR3nt: TGTGCCAGCAGTTCCCCCCGTGGGACAGGGGCTCAGCCCCAGCATTTT; CDR3aa: CASSSPRGTGAQPQHF
j_gene: TRBJ1-1; len: 12; abundance: NA; v_gene: TRBV9; d_gene: NA; CDR3nt: TGTGCCAGCAGCGGTGGGGGGACTGAAGCTTTCTTT; CDR3aa: CASSGGGTEAFF
j_gene: TRBJ2-6; len: 16; abundance: NA; v_gene: TRBV18; d_gene: TRBD1; CDR3nt: TGTGCCAGCTCGCGACAGGGGGCGGCTGGGGCCAACGTCCTGACTTTC; CDR3aa: CASSRQGAAGANVLTF
j_gene: TRBJ2-7; len: 15; abundance: NA; v_gene: TRBV11-2; d_gene: TRBD1; CDR3nt: TGTGCCAGCAGCTTGTTTACAGGGGTTGGGTACGAGCAGTACTTC; CDR3aa: CASSLFTGVGYEQYF
j_gene: TRBJ1-1; len: 13; abundance: few; v_gene: TRBV29-1; d_gene: TRBD1; CDR3nt: TGCAGCGCAAAAGGACAGGGTATCTCTGAAGCTTTCTTT; CDR3aa: CSAKGQGISEAFF
j_gene: TRBJ2-2; len: 14; abundance: NA; v_gene: TRBV11-2; d_gene: NA; CDR3nt: TGTGCCAGCAGCTCCAGGGGGAACACCGGGGAGCTGTTTTTT; CDR3aa: CASSSRGNTGELFF
j_gene: TRBJ2-1; len: 14; abundance: NA; v_gene: TRBV2; d_gene: NA; CDR3nt: TGTGCCAGCTGCGGGACCCCTTTGAGGAATGAGCAGTTCTTC; CDR3aa: CASCGTPLRNEQFF
j_gene: TRBJ1-2; len: 12; abundance: NA; v_gene: TRBV6-1; d_gene: TRBD1; CDR3nt: TGTGCCAGCAGGACAGGGATAGGTGGCTACACCTTC; CDR3aa: CASRTGIGGYTF
j_gene: TRBJ1-1; len: 15; abundance: NA; v_gene: TRBV11-2; d_gene: NA; CDR3nt: TGTGCCAGCAGCTTAGAATACAGGGCTAGACCTGAAGCTTTCTTT; CDR3aa: CASSLEYRARPEAFF
j_gene: TRBJ1-3; len: 16; abundance: NA; v_gene: TRBV7-2; d_gene: NA; CDR3nt: TGTGCCAGCAGCTTACAACTCCGGGGCTCTGGAAACACCATATATTTT; CDR3aa: CASSLQLRGSGNTIYF
j_gene: TRBJ1-2; len: 11; abundance: once; v_gene: TRBV2; d_gene: NA; CDR3nt: TGTGCCACCGAGGGAGGGATCGGCTACACCTTC; CDR3aa: CATEGGIGYTF
j_gene: TRBJ2-4; len: 16; abundance: NA; v_gene: TRBV7-9; d_gene: NA; CDR3nt: TGTGCCAGCAGCTTAGACGGGGTCCGTGCCAAAAACATTCAGTACTTC; CDR3aa: CASSLDGVRAKNIQYF
j_gene: TRBJ1-1; len: 16; abundance: NA; v_gene: TRBV6-1; d_gene: NA; CDR3nt: TGTGCCAGCAGTGAATCCTCCGCCCGGGGGGCCGCTGAAGCTTTCTTT; CDR3aa: CASSESSARGAAEAFF
j_gene: TRBJ2-3; len: 16; abundance: NA; v_gene: TRBV4-2; d_gene: TRBD2; CDR3nt: TGTGCCAGCAGCCAAGAGGGGCGGGAGGGATGGGATACGCAGTATTTT; CDR3aa: CASSQEGREGWDTQYF
j_gene: TRBJ2-3; len: 17; abundance: NA; v_gene: TRBV27; d_gene: TRBD1; CDR3nt: TGTGCCAGCAGTTCAAACAGACAGGGGCGGAACACAGATACGCAGTATTTT; CDR3aa: CASSSNRQGRNTDTQYF
j_gene: TRBJ2-7; len: 16; abundance: NA; v_gene: TRBV5-6; d_gene: NA; CDR3nt: TGTGCCAGCAGCTCGGTGGGGACTCTCCGCTCCTACGAGCAGTACTTC; CDR3aa: CASSSVGTLRSYEQYF
j_gene: TRBJ2-1; len: 12; abundance: NA; v_gene: TRBV6-6; d_gene: NA; CDR3nt: TGTGCCAGCGAAAACTCCCTCAATGAGCAGTTCTTC; CDR3aa: CASENSLNEQFF
j_gene: TRBJ2-2; len: 15; abundance: NA; v_gene: TRBV7-8; d_gene: NA; CDR3nt: TGTGCCAGCAGCTCGACTAGGTTTGTCACCGGGGAGCTGTTTTTT; CDR3aa: CASSSTRFVTGELFF
j_gene: TRBJ1-4; len: 14; abundance: NA; v_gene: TRBV10-3; d_gene: TRBD1; CDR3nt: TGTGCCATCGCCGGGACAGGGCATAATGAAAAACTGTTTTTT; CDR3aa: CAIAGTGHNEKLFF
j_gene: TRBJ1-1; len: 17; abundance: NA; v_gene: TRBV19; d_gene: TRBD1; CDR3nt: TGTGCCAGTACGGGGGACAGGGGGCGCGAAGGTTTGGGTGAAGCTTTCTTT; CDR3aa: CASTGDRGREGLGEAFF